The T cell receptor beta chain described here comes from a study of T-cell memory formation after mild COVID-19. Remarks on this clonotype: Its specificity is unknown.

The ends lost 6 bases at V and 6 bases at J; junction bases unmatched: 4. The CDR3 extends over 13 amino acids. Germline V gene lookup returns CDR1 SGHTA and CDR2 FQGNSA. Study-wide results and limits: Researchers report contracting CD4+ clones mostly in CM and EM, with CD8+ clones in EMRA. Day 15 to 85 contractors were CD4/CD8 balanced; later expanders leaned CD4+.

TCRdb re-derived calls from the 5' RACE reads in MiXCR, one entry per CDR3 protein. The table records about 350,000 distinct CDR3 sequences, 28% of them present only once. The chain links TRBV7-2 to TRBJ2-2; 7 bases match TRBD1. Input material: PBMCs or a T cell subset sorted from them (not recorded which). This TCR was recovered from an adult woman who had mild COVID-19 (a few samples of this study predate the infection). Cell type and time point are not known. CDR3 sequence: CASRSTGAGELFF. The CDR3 DNA reads TGTGCCAGCAGATCTACAGGGGCCGGGGAGCTGTTTTTT.